These 6 T cell receptor beta chains share one sample of origin, sequenced in a study of T cells expressing NK-cell markers. After re-calling the 5' RACE reads, TCRdb lists one entry per CDR3 protein, DNA absent. The sample's table shows some 340,000 distinct CDR3 sequences. What was sequenced was blood T cells: a sorted CD56 or NKG2C T cell subset, CD4+ or CD8+ T cells, or bulk PBMC T cells (not recorded which). The receptors come from a man aged 18 to 69 in good health.

V gene TRBV7-8 combines with J gene TRBJ2-7; TCRdb selects TRBD1, and the lack of DNA leaves this call unchecked. CDR3 length equals 16 residues. Germline lookup yields CDR1 SGHVS and CDR2 FQNEAQ. The CDR3 sequence is CASSGWEGARPYEQYF.

This chain links TRBV9 with TRBJ2-3; absent DNA, TCRdb's TRBD2 call cannot be checked. CDR3 length: 14 residues. CDR1 is SGDLS, CDR2 YYNGEE, per germline. This CDR3 reads CASSPAGGQDTQYF.

The genes are TRBV11-2 and TRBJ2-1; the TCRdb D gene call, TRBD1, has no DNA to confirm it. Germline lookup yields CDR1 SGHAT and CDR2 FQNNGV. The CDR3 runs 16 residues. CDR3 sequence reads: CASSLGMRGRGNEQFF. Full variable domain (missing parts from reference TRBV11-2 and TRBJ2-1): EAGVAQSPRYKIIEKRQSVAFWCNPISGHATLYWYQQILGQGPKLLIQFQNNGVVDDSQLPKDRFSAERLKGVDSTLKIQPAKLEDSAVYLCASSLGMRGRGNEQFFGPGTRLTVL.

This chain uses TRBV5-1 with TRBJ1-1. Germline loops: CDR1 SGHRS, CDR2 YFSETQ. The CDR3 runs to 14 residues. Here the CDR3 reads CASSAVGSDTEAFF.

The CDR3 sequence is CSAPLPGSAQGLKAFF. The gene calls are TRBV20-1 and TRBJ1-1. There are 16 residues in the CDR3. Germline-derived CDR1 and CDR2 are DFQATT and SNEGSKA (reference sequence).

V and J are TRBV25-1 and TRBJ1-4; TCRdb's D call, TRBD1, is unchecked because there is no DNA. Germline CDR1 is MGHDK and CDR2 is SYGVNS. The CDR3 totals 15 residues. The CDR3 spells CASSDPRGSNEKLFF.